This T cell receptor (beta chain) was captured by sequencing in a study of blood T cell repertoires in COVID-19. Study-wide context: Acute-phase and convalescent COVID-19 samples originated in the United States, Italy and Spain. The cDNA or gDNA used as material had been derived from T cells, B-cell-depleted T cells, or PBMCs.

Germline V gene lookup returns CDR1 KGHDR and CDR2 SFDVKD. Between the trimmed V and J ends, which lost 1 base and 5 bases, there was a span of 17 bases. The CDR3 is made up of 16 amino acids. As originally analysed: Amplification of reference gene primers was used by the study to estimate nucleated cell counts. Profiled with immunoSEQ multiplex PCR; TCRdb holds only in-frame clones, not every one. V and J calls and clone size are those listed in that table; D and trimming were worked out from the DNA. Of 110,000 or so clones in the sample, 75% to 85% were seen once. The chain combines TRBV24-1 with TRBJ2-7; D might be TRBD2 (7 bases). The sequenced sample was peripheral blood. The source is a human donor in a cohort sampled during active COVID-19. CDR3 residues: CATSDLGGAPEDEQYF. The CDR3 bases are TGTGCCACCAGTGATTTAGGGGGGGCCCCTGAGGACGAGCAGTACTTC.